This TCR beta chain was documented in a study of human thymus T cells. Assay: immunoSEQ multiplex PCR; the TCRdb copy retains only in-frame clones and omits some. The table lists roughly 54,000 clones, about 94% of them singletons, with over 5% in the top ten. Donation was from healthy Finnish infants who were having corrective surgery that addressed congenital heart defects. Findings and caveats of the study: Thymic and blood repertoires appeared to carry a bias in their V and J gene usage.

Concerning this clone: Its antigen is currently unknown.

The V gene end was trimmed by 1 base and the J gene end by 2 bases; junction bases not matched to a gene: 0. The germline CDR1 and CDR2 sequences are LNHDA and SQIVND (reference sequence). The CDR3 consists of 14 residues. V usage is TRBV19 and J usage is TRBJ2-7; 9 bases match TRBD1. The sample was blood. This clonotype was obtained from a boy under two years old with a congenital heart defect but otherwise immunologically healthy. CDR3 amino acids: CASSIGTGAYEQYF. CDR3 nucleotide sequence: TGTGCCAGTAGTATAGGGACAGGGGCCTACGAGCAGTACTTC.